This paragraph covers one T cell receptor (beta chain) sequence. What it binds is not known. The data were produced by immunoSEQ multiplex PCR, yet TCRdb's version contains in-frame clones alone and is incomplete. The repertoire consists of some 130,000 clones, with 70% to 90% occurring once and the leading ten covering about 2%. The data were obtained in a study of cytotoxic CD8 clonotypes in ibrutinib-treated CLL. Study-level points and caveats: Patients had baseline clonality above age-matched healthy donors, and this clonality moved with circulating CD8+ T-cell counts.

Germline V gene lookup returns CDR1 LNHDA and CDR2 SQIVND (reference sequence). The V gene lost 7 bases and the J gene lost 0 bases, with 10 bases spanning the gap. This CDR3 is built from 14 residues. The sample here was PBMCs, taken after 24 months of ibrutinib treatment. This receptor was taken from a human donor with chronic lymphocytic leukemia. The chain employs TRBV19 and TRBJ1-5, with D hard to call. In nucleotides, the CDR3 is TGTGCCAGTACCCAAACCGTTAGCAATCAGCCCCAGCATTTT. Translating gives CASTQTVSNQPQHF. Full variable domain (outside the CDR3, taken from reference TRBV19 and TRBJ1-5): DGGITQSPKYLFRKEGQNVTLSCEQNLNHDAMYWYRQDPGQGLRLIYYSQIVNDFQKGDIAEGYSVSREKKESFPLTVTSAQKNPTAFYLCASTQTVSNQPQHFGDGTRLSIL.